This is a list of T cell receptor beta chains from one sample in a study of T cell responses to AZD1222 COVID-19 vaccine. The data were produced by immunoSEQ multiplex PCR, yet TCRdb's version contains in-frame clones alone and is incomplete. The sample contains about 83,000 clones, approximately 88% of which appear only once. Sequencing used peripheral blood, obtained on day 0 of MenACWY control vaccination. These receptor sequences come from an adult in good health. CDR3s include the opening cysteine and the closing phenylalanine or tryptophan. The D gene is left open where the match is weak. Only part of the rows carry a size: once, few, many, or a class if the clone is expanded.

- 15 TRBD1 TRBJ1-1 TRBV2 TGTGCCAGCAGTGGCGAAGGGACAGGGAACTTTGAAGCTTTCTTT CASSGEGTGNFEAFF
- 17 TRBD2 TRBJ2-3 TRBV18 TGTGCCAGCTCACCCTCGGGACTAGCGGGAGGTTACGATACGCAGTATTTT CASSPSGLAGGYDTQYF
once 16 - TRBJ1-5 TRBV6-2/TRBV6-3 TGTGCCAGCAGTTCCCCTCACGCGGGAATGTATCAGCCCCAGCATTTT CASSSPHAGMYQPQHF
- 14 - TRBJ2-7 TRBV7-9 TGTGCCAGCAGCTTAGCAGGACAAATCTACGAGCAGTACTTC CASSLAGQIYEQYF
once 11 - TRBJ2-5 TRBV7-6 TGTGCCAGCAGCCAGGTGGAGACCCAGTACTTC CASSQVETQYF
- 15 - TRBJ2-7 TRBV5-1 TGCGCCAGCAGCTTGACGGCAGGGGGGTCCTACGAGCAGTACTTC CASSLTAGGSYEQYF
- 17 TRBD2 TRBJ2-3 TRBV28 TGTGCCAGCAGTTATCCGGGACTAGCGGGAGGGCTAGATACGCAGTATTTT CASSYPGLAGGLDTQYF
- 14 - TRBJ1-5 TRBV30 TGTGCCTGGAGTTCGGTGGCGGGAGATCAGCCCCAGCATTTT CAWSSVAGDQPQHF
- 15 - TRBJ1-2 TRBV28 TGTGCCAGCAGTTTATCCGCTTTTACTAACTATGGCTACACCTTC CASSLSAFTNYGYTF
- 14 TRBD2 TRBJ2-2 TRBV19 TGTGCCAGTTCCCTAGCGGGAGGTACCGGGGAGCTGTTTTTT CASSLAGGTGELFF
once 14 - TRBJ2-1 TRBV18 TGTGCCAGCTCACCACCAACGGGAGAGAGGGAGCAGTTCTTC CASSPPTGEREQFF
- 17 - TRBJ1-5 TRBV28 TGTGCCAGCAGTTTAGGAGACAGATTGGGGAGCAATCAGCCCCAGCATTTT CASSLGDRLGSNQPQHF
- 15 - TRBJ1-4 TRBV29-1 TGCAGCGTCCAATCGGGCAGATTATGGAATGAAAAACTGTTTTTT CSVQSGRLWNEKLFF
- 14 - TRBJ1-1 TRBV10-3 TGTGCCATCCGTCTAAGGGGGAAGAACACTGAAGCTTTCTTT CAIRLRGKNTEAFF
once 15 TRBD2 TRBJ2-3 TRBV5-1 TGCGCCAGCAGCTTGGGTAGCGGGAGCACAGATACGCAGTATTTT CASSLGSGSTDTQYF
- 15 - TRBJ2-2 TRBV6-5 TGTGCCACCCAGGCGAGGCAGGCATACACCGGGGAGCTGTTTTTT CATQARQAYTGELFF
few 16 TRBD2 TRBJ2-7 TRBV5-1 TGCGCCAGCAGCTTGGCCCCGGGTAGCGGGAGCTACGAGCAGTACTTC CASSLAPGSGSYEQYF
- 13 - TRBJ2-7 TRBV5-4 TGTGCCAGCAGCCCATCGGAGAATTACGAGCAGTACTTC CASSPSENYEQYF
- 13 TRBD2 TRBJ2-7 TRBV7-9 TGTGCCAGCAGCCACATAGGCGGGGGGGAGCAGTACTTC CASSHIGGGEQYF
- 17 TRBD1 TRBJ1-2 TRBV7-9 TGTGCCAGCAGCTTAGGCAAGCTGGGACAGGGGGCCTATGGCTACACCTTC CASSLGKLGQGAYGYTF
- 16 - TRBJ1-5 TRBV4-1 TGCGCCAGCAGCCAATACCCCCAACAGGAAAATCAGCCCCAGCATTTT CASSQYPQQENQPQHF
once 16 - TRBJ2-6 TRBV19 TGTGCCAGTAGTAGTCCCGGTGATTCTGGGGCCAACGTCCTGACTTTC CASSSPGDSGANVLTF
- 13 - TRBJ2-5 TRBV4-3 TGCGCCAGCAGCCAAGCCCCAGGGGAGACCCAGTACTTC CASSQAPGETQYF
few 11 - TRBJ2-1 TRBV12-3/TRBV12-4 TGTGCCAGCAGTGCACCCAATGAGCAGTTCTTC CASSAPNEQFF
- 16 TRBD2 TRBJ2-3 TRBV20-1 TGCAGTGCTAGTCCCACTAGCGGGAGGGCCAGGGATACGCAGTATTTT CSASPTSGRARDTQYF
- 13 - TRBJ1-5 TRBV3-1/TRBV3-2 TGTGCCAGCAGCCGAGGGAGCAATCAGCCCCAGCATTTT CASSRGSNQPQHF
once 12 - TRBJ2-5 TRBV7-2 TGTGCCAGCAGCCCCCCAGGAGAGACCCAGTACTTC CASSPPGETQYF
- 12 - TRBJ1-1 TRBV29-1 TGCAGCGTCGCGACCACTCACACTGAAGCTTTCTTT CSVATTHTEAFF
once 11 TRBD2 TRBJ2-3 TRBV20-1 TGCAGTGCACATGTTACTAGCGGGAAGTATTTT CSAHVTSGKYF
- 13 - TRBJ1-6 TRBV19 TGTGCCAGCGCGGATACCTATAATTCACCCCTCCACTTT CASADTYNSPLHF
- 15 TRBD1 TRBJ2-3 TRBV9 TGTGCCAGCAGCGTAGACAGGGGCCCAACAGATACGCAGTATTTT CASSVDRGPTDTQYF
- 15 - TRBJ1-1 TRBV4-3 TGCGCCAGCAGCCAATCTAGGAACAGGGATAGTCGGGCTTTCTTT CASSQSRNRDSRAFF
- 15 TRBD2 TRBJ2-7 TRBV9 TGTGCCAGCAGCCCGCACACCGGGACTAGCCGCGAGCAGTACTTC CASSPHTGTSREQYF
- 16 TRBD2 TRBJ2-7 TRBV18 TGTGCCAGCTCACCACCGGGGCTAGCGGGAGTCCCCGAGCAGTACTTC CASSPPGLAGVPEQYF
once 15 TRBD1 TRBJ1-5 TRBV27 TGTGCCAGCAGTTTAGTAGGGGGCGGCAATCAGCCCCAGCATTTT CASSLVGGGNQPQHF
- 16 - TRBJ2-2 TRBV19 TGTGCCAGCGCCCCTTGGACAAGCTCGAACACCGGGGAGCTGTTTTTT CASAPWTSSNTGELFF
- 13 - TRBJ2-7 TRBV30 TGTGCCTGGAGTCGGGGATACTCCTACGAGCAGTACTTC CAWSRGYSYEQYF
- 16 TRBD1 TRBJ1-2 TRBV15 TGTGCCACCAGCAGAGGTGGGGGACAGGGGGTGGATGGCTACACCTTC CATSRGGGQGVDGYTF
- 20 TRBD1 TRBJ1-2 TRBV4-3 TGCGCCAGCAGCCAAGATCGACAACCGCCGGGACAGACGGGAGGGTATGGCTACACCTTC CASSQDRQPPGQTGGYGYTF
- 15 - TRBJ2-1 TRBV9 TGTGCCAGCAGCCCGACGGGGGCGTCCTTGTCTGAGCAGCTCTTC CASSPTGASLSEQLF
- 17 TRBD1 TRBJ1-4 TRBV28 TGTGCCAGCAGTACCAGACAGGGGTCGGGAATGGGCGAAAAACTGTTTTTT CASSTRQGSGMGEKLFF
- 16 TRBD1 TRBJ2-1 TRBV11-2 TGTGCCAGCAGCCCCCTGACAGGGGCGGGGTACAATGAGCAGTTCTTC CASSPLTGAGYNEQFF
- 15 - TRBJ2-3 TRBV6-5 TGTGCCAGCAGCTCCCGGGAGAGGATGCCAGATACGCAGTATTTT CASSSRERMPDTQYF
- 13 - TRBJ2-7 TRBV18 TGTGCCAGCTCAAGGGATAGCTCCTACGAGCAGTACTTC CASSRDSSYEQYF
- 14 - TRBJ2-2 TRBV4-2 TGTGCCAGCAGCCAGGACGGATCGGTCGGGGAGCTGTTTTTT CASSQDGSVGELFF
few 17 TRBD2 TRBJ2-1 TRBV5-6 TGTGCCAGCAGCTTGGAGGCTAGCGGGAGCACCTACAATGAGCAGTTCTTC CASSLEASGSTYNEQFF
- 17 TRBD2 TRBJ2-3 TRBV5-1 TGCGCCAGCAGCTTGGCCAGGCGGGAGGGGATTGCAGATACGCAGTATTTT CASSLARREGIADTQYF
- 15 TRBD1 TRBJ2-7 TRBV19 TGTGCCAGTAGTAGGCCGGGGACAGGGACCTACGAGCAGTACTTC CASSRPGTGTYEQYF
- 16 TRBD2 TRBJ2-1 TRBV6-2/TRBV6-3 TGTGCCAGCAGTTATACCCCAGCGGGGTCCTACAATGAGCAGTTCTTC CASSYTPAGSYNEQFF